What follows are 30 T cell receptor beta chains derived from one specimen sequenced in a study of cytomegalovirus exposure and HLA in healthy donors. Primers included in the PCR were 60 Vbeta and 13 Jbeta primers. Clones were sequenced by immunoSEQ multiplex PCR, and TCRdb holds only the in-frame ones, with some missing. The sample yields about 130,000 clones, 80% seen once. Sequencing used PBMCs. The source of these receptors is a male donor in good health and CMV-seronegative.

In its sample, this clone was seen a few times. This chain links TRBV5-1 with TRBJ2-2; possibly TRBD1 for D (6 bases). This CDR3 spans 17 amino acids. The germline V and J ends were trimmed by 4 bases and 4 bases, with 20 bases remaining between them. The germline V gene has CDR1 SGHRS and CDR2 YFSETQ. CDR3 amino acids: CASSHSRGTRGTGELFF. The CDR3 region has the DNA TGCGCCAGCAGCCACAGCCGTGGGACACGTGGCACCGGGGAGCTGTTTTTT.

V gene TRBV7-9 combines with J gene TRBJ1-2; D is ambiguous. V shed 5 bases and J shed 7 bases, with 11 bases lying between them. The CDR3 loop spans 12 amino acids. CDR1 is SEHNR and CDR2 is FQNEAQ in the germline V gene (reference sequence). The CDR3 DNA reads as TGTGCCAGCAGCGCAGAGGCGTTTGGCTACACCTTC. Its translation is CASSAEAFGYTF.

Worth noting for this clone: A junction end diverges from the germline sequence, so it may reflect a read error. The chain is built from TRBV29-1 and TRBJ1-4; TRBD1 matches at 7 bases. The CDR3 runs 15 residues. Germline values: CDR1 SQVTM, CDR2 ANQGSEA. CDR3 protein: CSVKDRAATNEKLFF. The CDR3 coding sequence is TGCAGCGTTAAAGACAGGGCGGCAACTAATGAAAAACTGTTTTTT.

The chain combines TRBV7-9 with TRBJ2-7, with 9 bases aligning to TRBD1. J gave up 4 bases and V 0 bases, and 1 base lay outside the gene matches. The germline gives CDR1 SEHNR, CDR2 FQNEAQ (reference sequence). The CDR3 is made up of 14 amino acids. CDR3 sequence reads: CASSLAGTGYEQYF. Written as DNA, the CDR3 is TGTGCCAGCAGCTTAGCTGGGACAGGGTACGAGCAGTACTTC.

This clone was seen only a few times. V gene TRBV7-2 combines with J gene TRBJ1-1, with 7 bases identical to TRBD1. V shed 1 base and J 10 bases; nucleotides not matched to a gene: 9. This CDR3 region has 14 residues. The germline V gene has CDR1 SGHTA and CDR2 FQGNSA. The CDR3 protein is CASSLGGTVNRAFF. As DNA, the CDR3 is TGTGCCAGCAGCTTAGGGGGGACAGTGAATCGAGCTTTCTTT.

This chain connects TRBV29-1 to TRBJ1-1, with D perhaps matching TRBD1 (5 bases). Between the trimmed V and J ends, which lost 5 bases and 6 bases, there was a span of 10 bases. CDR1 is SQVTM and CDR2 is ANQGSEA in the germline V gene. This CDR3 spans 11 amino acids. DNA for the CDR3: TGCAGCGTTTCCGGGACTTCTGAAGCTTTCTTT. Amino acids: CSVSGTSEAFF.

This clone was counted a single time. This rearrangement joins TRBV27 to TRBJ2-3, with 7 bases fitting TRBD2. Germline V gene sequence: CDR1 MNHEY, CDR2 SMNVEV (reference sequence). J gave up 2 bases and V 7 bases, and 6 bases lay outside the gene matches. CDR3 size: 14 residues. CDR3 loop: CASTPGLNTDTQYF. CDR3 in DNA: TGTGCCAGCACTCCGGGACTAAACACAGATACGCAGTATTTT.

The V and J genes are TRBV30 and TRBJ2-2; 7 bases line up with TRBD1. The germline gives CDR1 GTSNPN, CDR2 SVGIG (reference sequence). CDR3 length: 15 amino acids. The J segment lost 7 bases and the V segment lost 3 bases, leaving 11 bases of the junction unmatched. The CDR3 DNA reads TGTGCCTGGAGGTTCCTCGACAGGGAAATCGGGGAGCTGTTTTTT. This codes for CAWRFLDREIGELFF. The variable domain in full, completed from reference TRBV30 and TRBJ2-2, reads SQTIHQWPATLVQPVGSPLSLECTVEGTSNPNLYWYRQAAGRGLQLLFYSVGIGQISSEVPQNLSASRPQDRQFILSSKKLLLSDSGFYLCAWRFLDREIGELFFGEGSRLTVL.

V and J are TRBV9 and TRBJ2-3; the D is unclear. V lost 0 bases and J 1 base, leaving 6 bases between the germline ends. The CDR3 contains 14 residues. Germline values: CDR1 SGDLS, CDR2 YYNGEE. The CDR3 spells CASSVGSGTDTQYF. For the CDR3, the DNA is TGTGCCAGCAGCGTAGGTTCGGGCACAGATACGCAGTATTTT.

The chain links TRBV7-9 to TRBJ1-1, with no clear D. CDR3 length: 12 residues. The ends were cut back, 10 bases at V and 6 bases at J, with 15 bases in the middle. From germline, CDR1 is SEHNR and CDR2 FQNEAQ (reference sequence). The CDR3 bases are TGTGCCAATGGGCCCTCCGTGGCTGAAGCTTTCTTT. Amino acids: CANGPSVAEAFF.

The V call is TRBV4-1, the J call TRBJ1-2, with D perhaps matching TRBD1 (5 bases). The CDR3 sequence is 15 residues long. Between the trimmed V and J ends, which lost 2 bases and 6 bases, there was a span of 16 bases. Germline-derived CDR1 and CDR2 are MGHRA and YSYEKL. The CDR3 bases are TGCGCCAGCAGCCAAAGTGGTAGGGGAATGAATGGCTACACCTTC. Protein sequence: CASSQSGRGMNGYTF.

The chain has TRBV29-1 and TRBJ2-5, with TRBD2 as a possible D gene (5 bases). Looked up from germline, CDR1 is SQVTM and CDR2 is ANQGSEA. The V gene lost 0 bases and the J gene lost 4 bases, with 9 bases spanning the gap. CDR3 length: 13 residues. The CDR3 is CSVEDHGGETQYF. CDR3 sequence (DNA): TGCAGCGTTGAAGATCACGGAGGAGAGACCCAGTACTTC.

This clone was counted between two and nine times. The V gene is TRBV6-5, the J gene TRBJ1-6, with D hard to call. The CDR3 is 11 residues long. V gave up 6 bases and J gave up 10 bases, with 7 bases separating them. The germline gives CDR1 MNHEY, CDR2 SVGAGI. CDR3 DNA: TGTGCCAGCAGAGGAGGCTCACCCCTCCACTTT. Amino acid sequence: CASRGGSPLHF.

CDR3 sequence: CASTTVRVSGLNGYTF. CDR3 nucleotide sequence: TGTGCCAGCACCACGGTGAGGGTTTCGGGGTTAAATGGCTACACCTTC. The chain carries TRBV5-6 and TRBJ1-2; D is unresolved. V dropped 6 bases and J dropped 6 bases, with 24 bases sitting between them. The CDR3 runs 16 residues. CDR1 and CDR2 (germline): SGHDT, YYEEEE.

V is TRBV10-3 and J is TRBJ2-5; 8 nucleotides match TRBD1. V lost 2 bases and J lost 1; bases outside the gene matches: 12. CDR1 and CDR2 (germline): ENHRY, SYGVKD. The CDR3 runs 18 residues. CDR3 region: CAISELGQGTRTQETQYF. In DNA, the CDR3 is TGTGCCATCAGTGAGCTCGGACAGGGAACGAGAACCCAAGAGACCCAGTACTTC.

The chain recombines TRBV19 with TRBJ2-2; TRBD1 matches 8 bases. Germline V lookup: CDR1 LNHDA, CDR2 SQIVND (reference sequence). This CDR3 is built from 16 residues. Losses at the gene ends were 3 bases for V and 5 bases for J; bases not matched to a gene: 8. The CDR3 DNA is TGTGCCAGTAGTATCCTCAGGGGGCTAAGAACCGGGGAGCTGTTTTTT. This translates into CASSILRGLRTGELFF.

The chain links TRBV6-5 to TRBJ2-7; 7 nucleotides align to TRBD1. Germline CDR1 and CDR2: MNHEY and SVGAGI. Trimming cost V 5 bases and J 3 bases; bases outside gene matches: 4. This CDR3 region has 13 residues. In DNA, the CDR3 is TGTGCCAGCAGTCGACAGGGTGTCTACGAGCAGTACTTC. It specifies CASSRQGVYEQYF.

V gene TRBV20-1 combines with J gene TRBJ2-3; a weak D match, TRBD2 (6 bases). The germline V and J ends were trimmed by 8 bases and 5 bases, with 11 bases remaining between them. This CDR3 has 11 amino acids. Germline lookup yields CDR1 DFQATT and CDR2 SNEGSKA (reference sequence). The CDR3 loop is CSPRAGDTQYF. As DNA, the CDR3 is TGCAGTCCCCGAGCGGGAGATACGCAGTATTTT.

The chain uses TRBV19 and TRBJ1-3, with D unclear. The germline gives CDR1 LNHDA, CDR2 SQIVND (reference sequence). This CDR3 has 16 residues. V gave up 7 bases and J gave up 3 bases, with 19 bases separating them. The DNA of the CDR3 is TGTGCCAGTATTCCAGGAAGGGAGGCCCTTGGAAACACCATATATTTT. Its protein is CASIPGREALGNTIYF.

This chain links TRBV11-2 with TRBJ1-1; D is uncertain. The germline gives CDR1 SGHAT, CDR2 FQNNGV. V lost 2 bases and J lost 0, with 10 bases in between. The CDR3 runs 15 residues. The CDR3 region is CASSLFGRLNTEAFF. DNA for the CDR3: TGTGCCAGCAGCTTATTTGGCAGATTGAACACTGAAGCTTTCTTT.

This clone has just a few counts. V and J are TRBV4-1 and TRBJ2-4, with D tentatively TRBD2 (6 bases). Germline loops: CDR1 MGHRA, CDR2 YSYEKL. Trimming removed 3 bases at V and 0 bases at J, with 15 bases between. The CDR3 runs 17 residues. The CDR3 DNA is TGCGCCAGCAGCCACCCTCTAGCCGGGAGAGCCAAAAACATTCAGTACTTC. This codes for CASSHPLAGRAKNIQYF.

The rearrangement joins TRBV5-1 to TRBJ2-7, with D possibly TRBD1 on 5 matching bases. The CDR3 is 14 residues long. The ends were cut back, 4 bases at V and 3 bases at J, with 14 bases in the middle. Germline CDR1 is SGHRS and CDR2 is YFSETQ. This chain's CDR3 is CASSLEPGLYEQYF. DNA of the CDR3: TGCGCCAGCAGCCTAGAGCCAGGGCTCTACGAGCAGTACTTC.

Concerning this clone: Other DNA sequences in the sample encode the same CDR3. V is TRBV10-3 and J is TRBJ2-3; 10 bases align to TRBD1. This CDR3 is 16 amino acids long. V trimming: 2 bases; J trimming: 4 bases; junction bases outside the gene matches: 6. CDR1 is ENHRY and CDR2 is SYGVKD in the germline V gene. DNA of the CDR3: TGTGCCATCAGTGAGGAGACAGGGGGCGACGCAGATACGCAGTATTTT. It translates to CAISEETGGDADTQYF.

This chain links TRBV6-5 with TRBJ2-3, with 7 nucleotides matching TRBD1. This CDR3 comprises 14 residues. V shed 5 bases and J 5 bases; nucleotides not matched to a gene: 7. The germline V gene has CDR1 MNHEY and CDR2 SVGAGI. CDR3 nucleotides: TGTGCCAGCAGTGGCGGACAGGAGAGAGATACGCAGTATTTT. Protein sequence: CASSGGQERDTQYF.

This chain uses TRBV6-4 with TRBJ2-3, with 8 bases aligning to TRBD2. This CDR3 is 15 amino acids long. CDR1 MRHNA and CDR2 SNTAGT come from the germline V gene. The J segment lost 0 bases and the V segment lost 4 bases, leaving 3 bases of the junction unmatched. CDR3 nucleotides: TGTGCCAGCAGTGTTAGCGGGGCAAGCACAGATACGCAGTATTTT. Protein sequence: CASSVSGASTDTQYF.

The CDR3 protein is CASSVFPGQETQYF. CDR3 nucleotide sequence: TGCGCCAGCAGCGTTTTTCCGGGCCAAGAGACCCAGTACTTC. The rearrangement joins TRBV5-1 to TRBJ2-5; D is ambiguous. The CDR3 consists of 14 residues. V gave up 4 bases and J gave up 1 base, with 11 bases separating them. Looked up from germline, CDR1 is SGHRS and CDR2 is YFSETQ.

The chain uses TRBV9 and TRBJ2-3, with 8 bases lining up with TRBD2. CDR1 SGDLS and CDR2 YYNGEE come from the germline V gene. The CDR3 is made up of 17 amino acids. With V trimmed by 4 bases and J by 2 bases, 12 bases remained unmatched. The CDR3: CASSPTAWTSNTDTQYF. In nucleotides, the CDR3 is TGTGCCAGCAGCCCAACCGCCTGGACTAGCAACACAGATACGCAGTATTTT.

This clone was counted between two and nine times. This chain joins TRBV30 and TRBJ2-6; D call uncertain. The CDR3 is made up of 12 amino acids. V gave up 4 bases and J gave up 1 base, with 2 bases separating them. Germline assignment: CDR1 GTSNPN and CDR2 SVGIG (reference sequence). The CDR3 nucleotides are TGTGCCTGGACGTCTGGGGCCAACGTCCTGACTTTC. Translating it yields CAWTSGANVLTF.

This chain joins TRBV5-4 and TRBJ2-7, with 12 bases aligning to TRBD1. The junction had 4 bases not matched to a gene; V was cut back by 3 bases and J by 6 bases. This CDR3 comprises 14 residues. Germline-derived CDR1 and CDR2 are SGHNT and YYREEE (reference sequence). The CDR3 loop reads CASSSRDRGLEQYF. Here the CDR3 DNA reads TGTGCCAGCAGCTCCCGGGACAGGGGGCTCGAGCAGTACTTC.

The chain couples TRBV18 to TRBJ2-5; D ambiguous. The assigned J gene may be wrong: the sequence end matches TRBJ2-7 better. This CDR3 has 12 amino acids. Germline CDR1 and CDR2: KGHSH and LQKENI. For the CDR3, the DNA is TGTGCCAGCTCGTCTCGGTTCTACGAGCAGTACTTC. Translation: CASSSRFYEQYF.